This T cell receptor beta chain comes out of a study of a mutant IDH1 vaccine in newly diagnosed glioma. CDR3 length: 14 residues. Trimming pared 6 bases from V and 4 bases from J, leaving 14 bases between. Per the germline V gene, CDR1 is MNHEY and CDR2 is SVGAGI. Sample time point: week 23, last vaccination. Vaccinated patients received 300 ug of mutant IDH1 20-mer peptide per dose, with topical imiquimod. Here immunoSEQ multiplex PCR was the method, and the copy in TCRdb shows in-frame clones only, minus some. The sample shows tens of thousands of clones, 78% of them seen only once. Notes on this clone: No antigen is known for it.

Sequenced material: PBMCs, taken from a glioma patient whose treatment included an IDH1 peptide vaccine. The TCR sequence derives from a woman in her forties with glioma. Some clones in this sample may be carry-over from other donors' samples. The rearrangement uses TRBV6-5 and TRBJ2-3; tentatively, D is TRBD2 (6 bases). CDR3 protein: CASSPRGTSDTQYF. For the CDR3, the DNA is TGTGCCAGCAGCCCTCGGGGGACGTCAGATACGCAGTATTTT.